This TCR beta chain derives from a study of blood T cell repertoires in COVID-19. Across the whole study: Samples representing acute and convalescent COVID-19 were sourced from the United States, Italy and Spain. Nucleic acid was either cDNA or gDNA, and it came from T cells, B-cell-depleted T cells, or PBMCs.

Between the trimmed V and J ends, which lost 3 bases and 3 bases, there was a span of 10 bases. The length of the CDR3 is 15 residues. Germline-derived CDR1 and CDR2 are SGHTS and YDEGEE. The participants were between roughly 18 and 100 years old and came from roughly 25 US areas. This table comes from immunoSEQ multiplex PCR, and its TCRdb copy is limited to in-frame clones, with some not included. The sample consists of approximately 180,000 clones, roughly 84% of them appearing once. Sequencing input: PBMCs or T cells enriched from blood (not recorded which). The receptor was isolated from a man aged 50-59 years who had recovered from COVID-19. V usage is TRBV5-8 and J usage is TRBJ1-6; weak D call: TRBD1 (5 bases). The CDR3 loop reads CASSSTTDYNSPLHF. DNA of the CDR3: TGTGCCAGCAGCTCAACGACAGACTATAATTCACCCCTCCACTTT.